One sample yielded the 10 T cell receptor beta chains listed below, sequenced in a study of CD8+ T cells in alopecia areata. This sample's treatment: oral pan-JAK inhibitor, 5-10 mg twice daily. The authors extracted RNA and reverse transcribed it into cDNA as the sequencing template. Only in-frame clones appear in the TCRdb table, and some are missing; sequencing was by immunoSEQ multiplex PCR. Of some 190,000 clones in the sample, roughly 46% were seen once. The specimen was CD8+ T cells sorted from blood, collected around week 53, from a patient treated with tofacitinib. The source of these receptors is a human donor with alopecia areata.

Only a few counts were recorded for this clone. This chain links TRBV7-9 with TRBJ1-2, with TRBD1 matching 12 bases. V trimming: 5 bases; J trimming: 7 bases; junction bases outside the gene matches: 5. This CDR3 has 14 amino acids. Germline CDR1 SEHNR, CDR2 FQNEAQ (reference sequence). As DNA, the CDR3 is TGTGCCAGCAGCGATCCGGGACAGGGGGCTGGCTACACCTTC. Translating it yields CASSDPGQGAGYTF.

The V gene is TRBV30, the J gene TRBJ2-5; 10 bases match TRBD2. The CDR3 consists of 15 residues. The V segment lost 0 bases and the J segment 5 bases; nucleotides outside the gene matches: 6. Germline assignment: CDR1 GTSNPN and CDR2 SVGIG (reference sequence). Written as DNA, the CDR3 is TGTGCCTGGAGTGTAAGCGGGGGGGCGCCGGAGACCCAGTACTTC. Translated: CAWSVSGGAPETQYF. Full variable domain (rest looked up from reference TRBV30 and TRBJ2-5): SQTIHQWPATLVQPVGSPLSLECTVEGTSNPNLYWYRQAAGRGLQLLFYSVGIGQISSEVPQNLSASRPQDRQFILSSKKLLLSDSGFYLCAWSVSGGAPETQYFGPGTRLLVL.

This clone has a handful of counts. V gene TRBV10-1 combines with J gene TRBJ1-4; TRBD1 might be the D (5 bases). The germline V gene encodes CDR1 WNHNN and CDR2 SYGVQD (reference sequence). Trimming removed 6 bases from V and 4 bases from J, with 21 bases in between. The CDR3 loop spans 17 amino acids. The CDR3 reads CASSDNPAGLLNEKLFF. CDR3 sequence (DNA): TGCGCCAGCAGCGATAACCCAGCGGGACTCCTTAATGAAAAACTGTTTTTT.

V is TRBV30 and J is TRBJ2-1, with TRBD2 matching 9 bases. Germline assignment: CDR1 GTSNPN and CDR2 SVGIG (reference sequence). V lost 0 bases to trimming and J lost 8 bases; unmatched junction nucleotides: 8. The length of the CDR3 is 15 residues. As DNA, the CDR3 is TGTGCCTGGAGTGTTGGGCTAGCGGGGCCCGATGAGCAGTTCTTC. Translating gives CAWSVGLAGPDEQFF.

CDR3 loop: CSAPSRGYTF. CDR3 DNA sequence: TGCAGTGCCCCGTCTAGGGGCTACACCTTC. This chain connects TRBV20-1 to TRBJ1-2; D remains ambiguous. The germline V and J ends were trimmed by 6 bases and 8 bases, with 10 bases remaining between them. Germline V gives CDR1 DFQATT, CDR2 SNEGSKA (reference sequence). This CDR3 region has 10 residues.

The chain carries TRBV6-6 and TRBJ1-3, with no clear D. The ends were cut back, 4 bases at V and 1 base at J, with 8 bases in the middle. This CDR3 has 14 residues. In germline, CDR1 is MNHNY, CDR2 SVGAGI (reference sequence). The CDR3 region is CASSSPRSGNTIYF. The CDR3 DNA reads TGTGCCAGCAGTTCCCCGAGATCTGGAAACACCATATATTTT.

The chain employs TRBV19 and TRBJ1-3; no firm D call. The ends were cut back, 3 bases at V and 0 bases at J, with 6 bases in the middle. The CDR3 is 14 amino acids. CDR1 and CDR2 (germline): LNHDA, SQIVND (reference sequence). CDR3 DNA sequence: TGTGCCAGTAGTATCTCGCACTCTGGAAACACCATATATTTT. Protein product: CASSISHSGNTIYF.

The CDR3 bases are TGCGCCAGCAGCCCCGTACACGACAGGAGCGTTTCCTACGAGCAGTACTTC. It codes for CASSPVHDRSVSYEQYF. This chain connects TRBV4-1 to TRBJ2-7; D possibly corresponds to TRBD1 (6 bases). This CDR3 has 17 amino acids. V lost 4 bases to trimming and J lost 1 base, with 20 bases between them. From germline, CDR1 is MGHRA and CDR2 YSYEKL.

This sequence joins TRBV7-8 and TRBJ1-6, with D tentatively TRBD1 (5 bases). V lost 1 base, J lost 8 bases, and 12 bases lay in between. CDR1 and CDR2 from the germline V gene are SGHVS and FQNEAQ. The CDR3 length is 15 residues. The CDR3 reads CASSLGGMGDSPLHF. The CDR3, as DNA: TGTGCCAGCAGCTTAGGGGGGATGGGGGATTCACCCCTCCACTTT.

This rearrangement joins TRBV13 to TRBJ1-1; D uncertain. The CDR3 has 13 amino acids. V was trimmed by 7 bases and J by 0 bases, leaving 9 bases between them. Germline V lookup: CDR1 PRHDT, CDR2 FYEKMQ (reference sequence). The CDR3: CASMEGVNTEAFF. The CDR3 DNA reads as TGTGCCAGCATGGAGGGAGTGAACACTGAAGCTTTCTTT.